This TCR beta chain is drawn from a study of neurological immune-mediated disorders (dated by TCRdb to between 2018 and 2021). Looking at the study overall: The study compared peripheral blood TCR-beta repertoires of HTLV-I-associated myelopathy (HAM/TSP) patients, multiple sclerosis patients and healthy controls using UMI-based sequencing. The 106 TCR-beta libraries covered PBMC samples along with longitudinal samples, technical triplicates, and paired sorted CD4+ and CD8+ T-cell subsets. The cohort comprised some 71 subjects: roughly 15 HAM/TSP patients, 34 multiple sclerosis patients and 20 healthy controls.

Results the study describes overall, beyond this receptor: Across subjects, expanded clones never shared an identical CDR3 amino acid sequence, which suggests that the TCR-beta repertoires in every group were private. TCR clonal expansion was highest in HAM/TSP patients and lowest in MS patients, with MS patients falling below even healthy controls.

There are 14 amino acids in the CDR3, from cysteine to phenylalanine inclusive. CDR3 DNA only is kept here, 42 bases in frame from base 1. V and J lose 1 base and 0 bases, and a span of 6 bases separates them. CDR1 and CDR2 were assigned from the germline V gene as MNHNS and SASEGT. Regarding this clonotype: No cognate antigen has been identified for it. No much larger clone exists at a distance of one base, and base qualities are not known.

Unsorted PBMC libraries were generated from 2 million PBMCs stored in RNAlater at -80 °C until RNA extraction. PBMCs were separated from peripheral blood using Ficoll-Hypaque density gradient centrifugation and then cryopreserved in liquid nitrogen. To synthesize cDNA, template-switch 5'RACE was performed with a primer carrying a 10-nucleotide random unique molecular identifier so that each TCR transcript was tagged. Every sequencing run covered 15-18 subjects and yielded more than 180 million TCR-beta sequences. The RNeasy kit was used for extraction of total RNA. TCR-beta VDJ regions were amplified with primers for the TCR constant region and the 5'RACE anchor, using the KAPA Real-time Library Amplification kit. Sample indexes and Illumina adaptors were added in a first PCR, and a second PCR then increased library yield. After Ampure bead purification, the roughly 650 bp TCR product was size-selected on a 2% E-gel SizeSelection system. Before pooling, library quality was assessed on a Bioanalyzer, concentration was determined with Qubit, and library quantification was performed with the Kapa Library Quantification kit. An Illumina HiSeq 2500 sequenced the libraries paired-end 2 x 150 bp. To increase sequence diversity, about 25-31% phiX was spiked into each library pool. As for the authors' bioinformatics: Quality-filtered reads were processed with the UMI-based MiGEC pipeline, which removed over 75% of raw TCR sequences during error correction. VDJ genes were aligned to IMGT germline references, and each clonotype was defined by a unique CDR3 amino acid sequence together with V-J genes. Clonal expansion, Shannon diversity and CDR3 relatedness (CalcPairwiseDistances, ClusterSamples) were evaluated with VDJtools, and phylogenetic trees were built with CLCbio workbench. Expanded clones were defined as having at least 8 unique UMIs, based on coefficient-of-variation modelling across technical triplicates. Through fastp at Q25 and MiXCR, TCRdb rebuilt clones from the public reads, retaining in-frame beta chains. Every distinct CDR3 protein forms one entry, paired with its most common genes and DNA. TCRdb, rather than the study authors, made the V and J calls. The sample table records tens of thousands of distinct CDR3 sequences; under 13% of these occur just once. The top ten hold 21% of the sample.

Sequencing was done on a sample of PBMCs. The chain joins TRBV6-1 to TRBJ1-1; the D segment cannot be called with confidence. The receptor was isolated from a woman in her 40s with HTLV-1-associated myelopathy (HAM/TSP). DNA sequence: TGTGCCAGCAGTGAAGACGGGTTGAACACTGAAGCTTTCTTT. Translated, this gives CASSEDGLNTEAFF.